The source of this TCR beta chain is a study of identical twins. General observations from the study: Cord blood's abundant beta clonotypes had fewer insertions, unlike memory repertoires. Models predicted less out-of-frame TCR alpha sharing in monozygotic twins than was found.

Every one of the donors was a healthy Caucasian. This CDR3 contains 15 residues. Looked up from germline, CDR1 is WNHNN and CDR2 is SYGVQD (reference sequence). With 0 bases clipped from V and 5 bases from J, the junction kept 5 bases outside the gene matches. This clonotype was seen only a few times. The antigen remains unidentified. Template switching supplied a universal primer site; unique molecular identifiers were carried on the cDNA. TCRdb reprocessed the 5' RACE reads with MiXCR, giving one entry per CDR3 protein. This table has 1.5 million to 2 million distinct CDR3 sequences, less than 35% appearing once.

Specimen: cord blood. This sequence was found in a newborn girl in good health. This sequence joins TRBV10-1 and TRBJ1-1, with 8 bases identical to TRBD1. The CDR3 protein is CASSESGQVGTEAFF. As DNA, the CDR3 is TGCGCCAGCAGTGAGTCGGGACAGGTTGGGACTGAAGCTTTCTTT.